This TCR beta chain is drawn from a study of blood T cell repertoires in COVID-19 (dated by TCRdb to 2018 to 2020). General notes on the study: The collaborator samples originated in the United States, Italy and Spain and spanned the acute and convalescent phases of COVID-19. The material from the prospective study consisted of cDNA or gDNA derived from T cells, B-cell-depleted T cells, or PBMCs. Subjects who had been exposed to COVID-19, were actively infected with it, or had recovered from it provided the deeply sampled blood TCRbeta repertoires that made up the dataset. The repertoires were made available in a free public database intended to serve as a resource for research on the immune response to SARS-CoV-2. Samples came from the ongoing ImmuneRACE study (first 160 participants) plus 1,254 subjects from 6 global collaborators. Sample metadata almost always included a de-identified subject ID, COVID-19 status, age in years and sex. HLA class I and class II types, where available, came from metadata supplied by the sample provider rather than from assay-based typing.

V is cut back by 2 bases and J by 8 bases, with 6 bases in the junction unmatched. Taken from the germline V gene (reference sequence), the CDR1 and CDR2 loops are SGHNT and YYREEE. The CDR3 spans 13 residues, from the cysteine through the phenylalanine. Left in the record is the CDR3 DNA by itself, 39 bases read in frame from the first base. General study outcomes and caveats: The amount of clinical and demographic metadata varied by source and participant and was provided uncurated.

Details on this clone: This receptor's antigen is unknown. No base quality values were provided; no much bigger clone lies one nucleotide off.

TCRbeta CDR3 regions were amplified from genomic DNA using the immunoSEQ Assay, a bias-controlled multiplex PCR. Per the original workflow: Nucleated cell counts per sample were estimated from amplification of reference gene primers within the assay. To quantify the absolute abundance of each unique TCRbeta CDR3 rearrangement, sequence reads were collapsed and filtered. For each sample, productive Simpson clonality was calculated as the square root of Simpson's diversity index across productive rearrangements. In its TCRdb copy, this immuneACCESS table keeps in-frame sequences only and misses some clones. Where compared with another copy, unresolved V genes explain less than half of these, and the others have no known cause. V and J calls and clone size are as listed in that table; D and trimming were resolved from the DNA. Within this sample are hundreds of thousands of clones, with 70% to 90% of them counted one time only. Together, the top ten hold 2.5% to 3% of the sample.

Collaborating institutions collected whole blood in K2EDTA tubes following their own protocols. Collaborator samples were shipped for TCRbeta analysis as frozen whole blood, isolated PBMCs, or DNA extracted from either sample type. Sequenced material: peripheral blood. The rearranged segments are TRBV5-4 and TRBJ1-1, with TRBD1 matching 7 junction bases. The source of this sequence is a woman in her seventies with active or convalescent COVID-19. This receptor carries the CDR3 CASSFDRTGEAFF. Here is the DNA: TGTGCCAGCAGCTTTGATCGGACAGGAGAAGCTTTCTTT.